The clone carrying this T cell receptor (beta chain) was recorded once. This entry is derived from a study of CD8+ T cells in alopecia areata. Extracted from the samples, RNA was reverse transcribed into cDNA to serve as the sequencing template. Libraries were prepared by immunoSEQ multiplex PCR; TCRdb keeps only in-frame clonotypes and omits some of them. The sample records 65,000 to 100,000 clones, 51% being singletons. The clonotype comes from a human donor with alopecia areata. Specimen: NKG2D-high CD8+ T cells sorted from blood.

CDR3 in DNA: TGTGCCAGCAGCTTCTCCGGGACAGGGGTATTTGGAGCTTTCTTT. Translated: CASSFSGTGVFGAFF. V gene TRBV11-2 combines with J gene TRBJ1-1; 10 bases map to TRBD1. Germline assignment: CDR1 SGHAT and CDR2 FQNNGV. J lost 10 bases, V lost 3 bases, and 11 bases had no gene match. The CDR3 is made up of 15 amino acids. Complete variable domain (other parts from reference TRBV11-2 and TRBJ1-1): EAGVAQSPRYKIIEKRQSVAFWCNPISGHATLYWYQQILGQGPKLLIQFQNNGVVDDSQLPKDRFSAERLKGVDSTLKIQPAKLEDSAVYLCASSFSGTGVFGAFFGQGTRLTVV.